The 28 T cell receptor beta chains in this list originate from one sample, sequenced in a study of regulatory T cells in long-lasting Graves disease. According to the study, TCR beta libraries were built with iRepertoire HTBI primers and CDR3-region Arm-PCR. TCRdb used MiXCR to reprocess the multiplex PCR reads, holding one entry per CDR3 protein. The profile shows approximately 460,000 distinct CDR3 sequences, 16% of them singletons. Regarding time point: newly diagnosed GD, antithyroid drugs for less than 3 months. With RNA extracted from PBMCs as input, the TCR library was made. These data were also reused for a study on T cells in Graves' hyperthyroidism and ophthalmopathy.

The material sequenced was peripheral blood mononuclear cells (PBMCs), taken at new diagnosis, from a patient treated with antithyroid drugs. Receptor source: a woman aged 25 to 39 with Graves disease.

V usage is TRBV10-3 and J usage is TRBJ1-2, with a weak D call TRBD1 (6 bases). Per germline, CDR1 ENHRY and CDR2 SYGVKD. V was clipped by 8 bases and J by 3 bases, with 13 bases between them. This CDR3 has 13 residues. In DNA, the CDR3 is TGTGCCATCTTAGGGGGATCGGACTATGGCTACACCTTC. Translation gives CAILGGSDYGYTF.

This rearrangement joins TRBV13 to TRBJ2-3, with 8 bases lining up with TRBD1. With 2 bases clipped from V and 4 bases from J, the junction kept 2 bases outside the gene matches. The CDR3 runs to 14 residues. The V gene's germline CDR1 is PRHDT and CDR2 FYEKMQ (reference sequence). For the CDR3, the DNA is TGTGCCAGCAGCTTACAGGGGGCCTCAGATACGCAGTATTTT. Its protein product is CASSLQGASDTQYF.

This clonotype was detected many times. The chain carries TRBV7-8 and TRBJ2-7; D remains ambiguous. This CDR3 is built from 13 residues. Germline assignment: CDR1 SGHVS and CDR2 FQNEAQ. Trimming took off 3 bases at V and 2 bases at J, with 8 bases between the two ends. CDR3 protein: CASSFSGTYEQYF. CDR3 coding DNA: TGTGCCAGCAGCTTTAGTGGGACCTACGAGCAGTACTTC.

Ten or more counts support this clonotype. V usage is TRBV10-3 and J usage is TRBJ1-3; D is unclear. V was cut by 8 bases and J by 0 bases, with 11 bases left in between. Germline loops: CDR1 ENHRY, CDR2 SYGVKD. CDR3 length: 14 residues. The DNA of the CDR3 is TGTGCCATCTCAGGAGTGGGCTCTGGAAACACCATATATTTT. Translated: CAISGVGSGNTIYF.

CDR3 DNA sequence: TGCAGCGTTCGACTAGCATTGTCCGGGGAGCTGTTTTTT. This translates into CSVRLALSGELFF. J is TRBJ2-2 and V is TRBV29-1; TRBD2 matches 7 bases. Per germline, CDR1 SQVTM and CDR2 ANQGSEA. V was pared by 5 bases and J by 6 bases, with 6 bases of the junction left unmatched. The length of the CDR3 is 13 residues.

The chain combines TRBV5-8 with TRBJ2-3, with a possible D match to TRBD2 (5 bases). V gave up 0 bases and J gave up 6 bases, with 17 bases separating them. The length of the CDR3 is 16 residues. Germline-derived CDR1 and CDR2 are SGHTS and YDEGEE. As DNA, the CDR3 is TGTGCCAGCAGCTTGGGCTCCACTAGTGGTGGGGATACGCAGTATTTT. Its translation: CASSLGSTSGGDTQYF.

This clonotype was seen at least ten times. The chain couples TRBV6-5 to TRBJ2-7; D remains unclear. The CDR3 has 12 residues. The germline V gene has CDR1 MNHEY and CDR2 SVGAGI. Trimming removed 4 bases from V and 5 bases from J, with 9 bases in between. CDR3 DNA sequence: TGTGCCAGCAGTTTGAAGGGTAACGAGCAGTACTTC. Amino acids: CASSLKGNEQYF.

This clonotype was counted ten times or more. The CDR3 sequence: CASSSDRANTGELFF. CDR3 nucleotide sequence: TGTGCCAGCAGTTCAGACCGGGCCAACACCGGGGAGCTGTTTTTT. The V and J genes are TRBV28 and TRBJ2-2; D is undetermined. V lost 4 bases, J lost 2 bases, and 11 bases lay in between. The CDR3 sequence is 15 residues long. CDR1 and CDR2 (germline): MDHEN, SYDVKM.

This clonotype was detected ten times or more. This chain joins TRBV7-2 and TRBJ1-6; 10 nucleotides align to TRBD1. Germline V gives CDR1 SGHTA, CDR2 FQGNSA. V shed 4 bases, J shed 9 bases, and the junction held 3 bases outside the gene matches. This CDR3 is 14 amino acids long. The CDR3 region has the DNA TGTGCCAGCAGCTCCGGGACAGGGGCTTCACCCCTCCACTTT. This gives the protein CASSSGTGASPLHF.

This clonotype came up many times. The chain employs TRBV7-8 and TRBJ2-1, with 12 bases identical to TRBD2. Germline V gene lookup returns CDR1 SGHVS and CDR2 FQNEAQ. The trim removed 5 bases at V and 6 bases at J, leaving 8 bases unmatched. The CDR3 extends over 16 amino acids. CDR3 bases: TGTGCCAGCAGCGTAGGGACTAGCGGGCTCTCCAATGAGCAGTTCTTC. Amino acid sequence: CASSVGTSGLSNEQFF.

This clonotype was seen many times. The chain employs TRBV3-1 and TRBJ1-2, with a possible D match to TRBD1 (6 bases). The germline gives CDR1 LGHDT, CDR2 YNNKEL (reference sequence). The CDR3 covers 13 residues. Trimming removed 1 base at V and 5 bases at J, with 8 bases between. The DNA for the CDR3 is TGTGCCAGCAGCCAAGGAGGGGGTTATGGCTACACCTTC. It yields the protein CASSQGGGYGYTF. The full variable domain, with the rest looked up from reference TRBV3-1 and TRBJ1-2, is DTAVSQTPKYLVTQMGNDKSIKCEQNLGHDTMYWYKQDSKKFLKIMFSYNNKELIINETVPNRFSPKSPDKAHLNLHINSLELGDSAVYFCASSQGGGYGYTFGSGTRLTVV.

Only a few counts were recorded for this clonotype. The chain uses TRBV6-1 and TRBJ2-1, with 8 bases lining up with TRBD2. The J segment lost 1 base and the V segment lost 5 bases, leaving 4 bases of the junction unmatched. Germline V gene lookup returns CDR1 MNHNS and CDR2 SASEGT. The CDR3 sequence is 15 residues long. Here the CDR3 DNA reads TGTGCCAGCAGTCTACTAGCGGAGTCCTACAATGAGCAGTTCTTC. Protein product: CASSLLAESYNEQFF.

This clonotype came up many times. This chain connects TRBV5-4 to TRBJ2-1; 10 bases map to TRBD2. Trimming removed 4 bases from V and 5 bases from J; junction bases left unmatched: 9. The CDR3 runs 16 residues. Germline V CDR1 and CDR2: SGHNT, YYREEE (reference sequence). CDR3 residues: CASSPRTSGYDNEQFF. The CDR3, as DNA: TGTGCCAGCAGCCCCCGGACTAGCGGTTACGACAATGAGCAGTTCTTC.

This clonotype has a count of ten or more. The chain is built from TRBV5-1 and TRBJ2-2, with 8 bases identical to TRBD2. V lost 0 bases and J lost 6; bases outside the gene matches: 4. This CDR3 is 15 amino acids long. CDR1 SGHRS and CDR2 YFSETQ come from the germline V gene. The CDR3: CASSLVSSGPGELFF. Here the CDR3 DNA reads TGCGCCAGCAGCTTGGTTTCTAGCGGGCCCGGGGAGCTGTTTTTT.

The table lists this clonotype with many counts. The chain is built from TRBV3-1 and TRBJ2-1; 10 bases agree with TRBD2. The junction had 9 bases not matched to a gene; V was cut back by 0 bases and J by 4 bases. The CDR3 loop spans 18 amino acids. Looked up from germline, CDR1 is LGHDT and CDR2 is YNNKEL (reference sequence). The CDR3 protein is CASSQDWLAGGGYNEQFF. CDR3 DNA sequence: TGTGCCAGCAGCCAAGATTGGTTAGCGGGAGGCGGTTACAATGAGCAGTTCTTC.

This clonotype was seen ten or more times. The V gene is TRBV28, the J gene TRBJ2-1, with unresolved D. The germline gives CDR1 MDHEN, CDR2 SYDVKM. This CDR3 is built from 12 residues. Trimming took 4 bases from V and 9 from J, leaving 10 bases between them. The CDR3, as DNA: TGTGCCAGCAGTTCCACGGAGACTGAGCAGTTCTTC. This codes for CASSSTETEQFF.

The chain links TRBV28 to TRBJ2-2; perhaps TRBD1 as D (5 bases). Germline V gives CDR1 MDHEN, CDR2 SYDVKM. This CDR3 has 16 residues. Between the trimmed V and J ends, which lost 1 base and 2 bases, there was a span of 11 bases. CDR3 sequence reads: CASSLFRAPNTGELFF. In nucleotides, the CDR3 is TGTGCCAGCAGTTTATTCAGGGCACCTAACACCGGGGAGCTGTTTTTT.

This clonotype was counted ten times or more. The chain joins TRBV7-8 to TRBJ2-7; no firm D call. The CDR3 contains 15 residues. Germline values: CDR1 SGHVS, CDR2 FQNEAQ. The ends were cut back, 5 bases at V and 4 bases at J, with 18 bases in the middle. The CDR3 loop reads CASSEPDRVLYEQYF. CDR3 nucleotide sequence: TGTGCCAGCAGCGAACCGGACCGAGTTCTTTACGAGCAGTACTTC.

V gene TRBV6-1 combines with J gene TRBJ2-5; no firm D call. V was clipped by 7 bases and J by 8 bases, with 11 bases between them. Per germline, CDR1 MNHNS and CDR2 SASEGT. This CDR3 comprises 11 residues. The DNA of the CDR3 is TGTGCCAGCACCTACCGAGGAACCCAGTACTTC. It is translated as CASTYRGTQYF.

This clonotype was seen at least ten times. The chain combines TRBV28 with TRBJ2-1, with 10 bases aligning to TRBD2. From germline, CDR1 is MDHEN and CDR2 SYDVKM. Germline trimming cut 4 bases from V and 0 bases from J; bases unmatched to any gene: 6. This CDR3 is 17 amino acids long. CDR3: CASSYLAGELSYNEQFF. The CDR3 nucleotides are TGTGCCAGCAGTTATCTAGCGGGAGAGCTCTCCTACAATGAGCAGTTCTTC.

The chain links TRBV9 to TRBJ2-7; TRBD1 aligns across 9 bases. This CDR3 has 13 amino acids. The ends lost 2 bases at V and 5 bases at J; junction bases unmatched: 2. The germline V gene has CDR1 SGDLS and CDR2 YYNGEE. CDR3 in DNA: TGTGCCAGCAGCGTCGGGACAGGGCACGAGCAGTACTTC. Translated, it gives CASSVGTGHEQYF.

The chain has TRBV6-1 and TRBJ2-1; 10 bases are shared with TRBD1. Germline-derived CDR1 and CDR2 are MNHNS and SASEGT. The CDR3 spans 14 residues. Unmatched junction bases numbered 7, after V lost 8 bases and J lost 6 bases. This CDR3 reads CASQTGGHLNEQFF. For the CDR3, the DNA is TGTGCCAGCCAGACAGGGGGCCACCTCAATGAGCAGTTCTTC.

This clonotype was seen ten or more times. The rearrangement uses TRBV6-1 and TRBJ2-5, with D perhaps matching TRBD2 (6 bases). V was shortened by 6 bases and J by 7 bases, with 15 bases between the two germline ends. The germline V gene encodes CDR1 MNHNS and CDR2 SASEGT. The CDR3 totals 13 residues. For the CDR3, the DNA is TGTGCCAGCAGCCCCACGTCAGCGGGGACCCAGTACTTC. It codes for CASSPTSAGTQYF.

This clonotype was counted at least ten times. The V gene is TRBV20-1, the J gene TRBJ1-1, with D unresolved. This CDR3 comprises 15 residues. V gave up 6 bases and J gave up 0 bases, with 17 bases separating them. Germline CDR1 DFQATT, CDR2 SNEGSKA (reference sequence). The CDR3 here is CSAKIRESMNTEAFF. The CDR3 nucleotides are TGCAGTGCCAAGATCCGGGAGAGCATGAACACTGAAGCTTTCTTT.

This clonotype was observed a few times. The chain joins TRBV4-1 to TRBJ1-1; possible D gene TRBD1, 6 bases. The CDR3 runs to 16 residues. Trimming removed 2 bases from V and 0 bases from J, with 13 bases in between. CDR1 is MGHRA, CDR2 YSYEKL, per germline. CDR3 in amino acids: CASSQSGAGLNTEAFF. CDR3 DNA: TGCGCCAGCAGCCAATCGGGGGCAGGTTTGAACACTGAAGCTTTCTTT.

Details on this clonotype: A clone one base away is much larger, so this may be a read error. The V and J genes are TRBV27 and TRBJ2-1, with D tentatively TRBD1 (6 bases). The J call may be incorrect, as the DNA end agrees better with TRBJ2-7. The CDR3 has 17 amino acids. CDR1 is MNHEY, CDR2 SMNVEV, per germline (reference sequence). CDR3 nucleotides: TGTGCCAGCAGTTTAGGAACGCGCAGGACAGTAAACAATGAGCAGTACTTC. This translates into CASSLGTRRTVNNEQYF.

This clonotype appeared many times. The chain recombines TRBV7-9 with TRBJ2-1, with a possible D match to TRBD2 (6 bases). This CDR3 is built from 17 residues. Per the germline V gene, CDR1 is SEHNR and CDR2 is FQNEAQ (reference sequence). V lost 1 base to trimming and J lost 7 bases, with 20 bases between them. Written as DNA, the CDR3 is TGTGCCAGCAGCTTAGGCGGGGTGTGGGAGAGATGGAATGAGCAGTTCTTC. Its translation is CASSLGGVWERWNEQFF.

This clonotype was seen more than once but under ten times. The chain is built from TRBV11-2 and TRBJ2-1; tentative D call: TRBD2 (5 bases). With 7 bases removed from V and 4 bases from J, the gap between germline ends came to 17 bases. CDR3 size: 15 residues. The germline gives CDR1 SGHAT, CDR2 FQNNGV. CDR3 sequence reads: CASKLRSSAYNEQFF. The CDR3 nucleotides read TGTGCCAGCAAGCTTCGGAGTAGCGCGTACAATGAGCAGTTCTTC.